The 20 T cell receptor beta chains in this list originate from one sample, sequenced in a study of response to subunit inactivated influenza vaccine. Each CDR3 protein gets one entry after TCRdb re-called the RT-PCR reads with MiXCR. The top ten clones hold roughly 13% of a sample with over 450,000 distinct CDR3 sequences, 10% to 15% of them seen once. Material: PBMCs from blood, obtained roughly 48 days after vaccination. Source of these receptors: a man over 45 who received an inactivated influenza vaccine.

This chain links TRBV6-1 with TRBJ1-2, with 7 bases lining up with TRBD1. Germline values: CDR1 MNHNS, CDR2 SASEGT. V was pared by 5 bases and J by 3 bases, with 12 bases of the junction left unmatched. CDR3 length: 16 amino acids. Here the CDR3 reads CASSIQLTGMDYGYTF. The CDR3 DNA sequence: TGTGCCAGCAGTATTCAATTGACAGGGATGGACTATGGCTACACCTTC.

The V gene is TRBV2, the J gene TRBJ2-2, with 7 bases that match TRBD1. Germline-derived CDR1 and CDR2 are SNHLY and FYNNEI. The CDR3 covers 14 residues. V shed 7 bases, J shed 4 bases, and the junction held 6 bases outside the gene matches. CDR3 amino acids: CASTTDRTTGELFF. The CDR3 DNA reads TGTGCCAGCACAACGGACAGGACCACCGGGGAGCTGTTTTTT.

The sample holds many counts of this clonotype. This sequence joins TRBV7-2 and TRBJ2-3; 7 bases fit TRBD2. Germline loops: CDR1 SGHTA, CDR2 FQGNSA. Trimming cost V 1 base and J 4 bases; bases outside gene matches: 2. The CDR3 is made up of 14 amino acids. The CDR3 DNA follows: TGTGCCAGCAGCTTAGGTGGGGGGGCAGATACGCAGTATTTT. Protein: CASSLGGGADTQYF.

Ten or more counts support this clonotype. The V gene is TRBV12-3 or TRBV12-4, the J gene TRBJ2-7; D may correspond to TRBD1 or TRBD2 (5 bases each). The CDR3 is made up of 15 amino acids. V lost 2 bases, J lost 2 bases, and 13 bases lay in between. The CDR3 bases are TGTGCCAGCAGTTTAAAGAGGGGCTTGACCTACGAGCAGTACTTC. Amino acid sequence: CASSLKRGLTYEQYF.

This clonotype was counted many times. The chain's CDR3 is CASSYRGPGNEQFF. CDR3 nucleotides: TGTGCCAGCAGTTATAGGGGCCCGGGCAATGAGCAGTTCTTC. This chain joins TRBV6-5 and TRBJ2-1; possible D gene TRBD1, 5 bases. This CDR3 is built from 14 residues. Germline loops: CDR1 MNHEY, CDR2 SVGAGI. The V end was cut by 3 bases, the J end by 6 bases, with 12 bases between.

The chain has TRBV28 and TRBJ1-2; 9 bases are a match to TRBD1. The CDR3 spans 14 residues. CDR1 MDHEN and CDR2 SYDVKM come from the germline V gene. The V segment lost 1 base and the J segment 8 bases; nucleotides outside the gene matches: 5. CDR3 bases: TGTGCCAGCAGTTTATTGGGACAGGGCCTGGGCTACACCTTC. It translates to CASSLLGQGLGYTF.

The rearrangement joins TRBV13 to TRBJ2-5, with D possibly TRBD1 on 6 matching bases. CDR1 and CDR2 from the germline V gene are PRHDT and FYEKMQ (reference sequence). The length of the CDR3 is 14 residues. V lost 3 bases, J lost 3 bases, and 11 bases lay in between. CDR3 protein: CASSFGQREETQYF. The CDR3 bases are TGTGCCAGCAGCTTCGGACAGCGAGAAGAGACCCAGTACTTC.

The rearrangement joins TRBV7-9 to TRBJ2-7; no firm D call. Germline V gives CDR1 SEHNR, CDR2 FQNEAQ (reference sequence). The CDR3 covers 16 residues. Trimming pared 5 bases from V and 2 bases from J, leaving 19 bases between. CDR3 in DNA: TGTGCCAGCAGCCCAACCCGAGGTTTGGATACCTACGAGCAGTACTTC. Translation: CASSPTRGLDTYEQYF.

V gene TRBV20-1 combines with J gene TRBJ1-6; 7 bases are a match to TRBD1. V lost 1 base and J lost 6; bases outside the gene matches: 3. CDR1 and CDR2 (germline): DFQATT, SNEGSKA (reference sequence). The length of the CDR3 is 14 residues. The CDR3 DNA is TGCAGTGCTAGAGCGGACAGGATTAATTCACCCCTCCACTTT. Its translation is CSARADRINSPLHF.

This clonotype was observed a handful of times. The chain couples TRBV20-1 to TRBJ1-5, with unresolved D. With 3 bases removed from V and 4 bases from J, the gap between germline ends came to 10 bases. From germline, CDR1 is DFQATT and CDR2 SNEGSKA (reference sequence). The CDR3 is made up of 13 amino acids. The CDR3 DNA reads TGCAGTGCTAGTCAGGACCAAAATCAGCCCCAGCATTTT. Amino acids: CSASQDQNQPQHF.

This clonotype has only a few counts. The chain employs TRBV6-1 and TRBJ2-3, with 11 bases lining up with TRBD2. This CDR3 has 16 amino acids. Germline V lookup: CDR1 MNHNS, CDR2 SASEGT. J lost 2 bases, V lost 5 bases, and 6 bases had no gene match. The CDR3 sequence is CASSSLAGGLTDTQYF. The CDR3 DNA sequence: TGTGCCAGCAGTAGTCTAGCGGGAGGTCTCACAGATACGCAGTATTTT.

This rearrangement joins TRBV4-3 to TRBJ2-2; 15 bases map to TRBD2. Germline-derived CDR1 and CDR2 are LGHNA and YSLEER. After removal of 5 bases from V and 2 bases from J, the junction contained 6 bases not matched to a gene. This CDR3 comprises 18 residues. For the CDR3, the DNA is TGCGCCAGCAGCTACGGACTAGCGGGGGGGACCAACACCGGGGAGCTGTTTTTT. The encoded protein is CASSYGLAGGTNTGELFF.

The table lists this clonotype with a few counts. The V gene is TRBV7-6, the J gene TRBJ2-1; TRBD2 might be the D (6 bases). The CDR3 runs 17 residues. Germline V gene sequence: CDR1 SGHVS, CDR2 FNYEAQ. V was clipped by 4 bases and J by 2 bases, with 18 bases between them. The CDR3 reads CASSSRMGGYTYNEQFF. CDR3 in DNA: TGTGCCAGCAGCTCTCGGATGGGGGGTTATACCTACAATGAGCAGTTCTTC. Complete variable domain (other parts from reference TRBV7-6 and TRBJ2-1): GAGVSQSPRYKVTKRGQDVALRCDPISGHVSLYWYRQALGQGPEFLTYFNYEAQQDKSGLPNDRFSAERPEGSISTLTIQRTEQRDSAMYRCASSSRMGGYTYNEQFFGPGTRLTVL.

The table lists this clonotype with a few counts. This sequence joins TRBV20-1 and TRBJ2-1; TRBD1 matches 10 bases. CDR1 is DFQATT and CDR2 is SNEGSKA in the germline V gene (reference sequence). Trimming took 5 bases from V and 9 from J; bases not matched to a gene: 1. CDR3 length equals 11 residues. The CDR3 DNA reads TGCAGTGCTGGGGACAGGGGTGAGCAGTTCTTC. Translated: CSAGDRGEQFF.

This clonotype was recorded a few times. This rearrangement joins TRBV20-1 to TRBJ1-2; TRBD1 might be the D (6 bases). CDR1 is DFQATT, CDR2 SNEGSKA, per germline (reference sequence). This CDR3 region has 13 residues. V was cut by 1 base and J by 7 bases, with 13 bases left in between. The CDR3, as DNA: TGCAGTGCTAGAGTTCATATAGGGGGTGGCTACACCTTC. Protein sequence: CSARVHIGGGYTF.

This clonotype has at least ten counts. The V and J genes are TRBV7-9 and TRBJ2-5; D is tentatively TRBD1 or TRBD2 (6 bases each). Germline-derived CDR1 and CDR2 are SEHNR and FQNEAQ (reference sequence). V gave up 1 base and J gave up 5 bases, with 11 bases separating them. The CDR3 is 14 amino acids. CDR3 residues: CASSLVGGSETQYF. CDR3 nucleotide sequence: TGTGCCAGCAGCTTAGTCGGGGGCTCGGAGACCCAGTACTTC.

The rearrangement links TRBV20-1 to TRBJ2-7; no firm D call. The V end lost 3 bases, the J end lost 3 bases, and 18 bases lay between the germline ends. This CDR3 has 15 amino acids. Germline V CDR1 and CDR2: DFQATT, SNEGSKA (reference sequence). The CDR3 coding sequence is TGCAGTGCTAGCCGGTTTCAGGCCTGGGGCTACGAGCAGTACTTC. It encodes CSASRFQAWGYEQYF.

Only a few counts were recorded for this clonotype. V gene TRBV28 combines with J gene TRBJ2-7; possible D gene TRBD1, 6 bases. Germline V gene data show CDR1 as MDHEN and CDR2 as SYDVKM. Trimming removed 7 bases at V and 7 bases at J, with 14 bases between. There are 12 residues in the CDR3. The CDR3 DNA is TGTGCCAGCAAGTCAGGGGCGCGTGAGCAGTACTTC. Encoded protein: CASKSGAREQYF. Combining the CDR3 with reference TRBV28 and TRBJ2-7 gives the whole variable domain DVKVTQSSRYLVKRTGEKVFLECVQDMDHENMFWYRQDPGLGLRLIYFSYDVKMKEKGDIPEGYSVSREKKERFSLILESASTNQTSMYLCASKSGAREQYFGPGTRLTVT.

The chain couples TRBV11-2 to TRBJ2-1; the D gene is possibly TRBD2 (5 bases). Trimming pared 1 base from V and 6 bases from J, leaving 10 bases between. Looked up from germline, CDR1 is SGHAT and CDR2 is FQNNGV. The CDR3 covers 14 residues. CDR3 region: CASSLGTLGNEQFF. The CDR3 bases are TGTGCCAGCAGCTTAGGGACTTTGGGCAATGAGCAGTTCTTC.

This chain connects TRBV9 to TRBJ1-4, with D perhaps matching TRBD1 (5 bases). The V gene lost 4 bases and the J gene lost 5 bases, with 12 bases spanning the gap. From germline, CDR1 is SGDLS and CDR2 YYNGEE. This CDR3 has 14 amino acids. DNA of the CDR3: TGTGCCAGCAGCCCCCTTGGGGGAAATGAAAAACTGTTTTTT. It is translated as CASSPLGGNEKLFF.